Below are 19 T cell receptor beta chains sequenced from a single sample in a study of early stage breast cancer tumors. Using immunoSEQ multiplex PCR, the repertoire was profiled, and TCRdb retains in-frame clones only, with some absent. The table lists about 70,000 clones, approximately 84% of them singletons. The sequencing sample was made of blood. These receptors were collected from a person aged 35-50 years with breast cancer.

The V call is TRBV9, the J call TRBJ2-3; D gene unclear. Germline V lookup: CDR1 SGDLS, CDR2 YYNGEE. This CDR3 has 16 residues. The V gene lost 4 bases and the J gene lost 3 bases, with 18 bases spanning the gap. For the CDR3, the DNA is TGTGCCAGCAGCCCGGGCCCTCCGGGCTTTACAGATACGCAGTATTTT. This gives the protein CASSPGPPGFTDTQYF.

This chain uses TRBV14 with TRBJ1-1; D possibly corresponds to TRBD1 (6 bases). Germline V lookup: CDR1 SGHDN, CDR2 FVKESK. This CDR3 spans 14 amino acids. Trimming took 3 bases from V and 3 from J, leaving 11 bases between them. Here the CDR3 DNA reads TGTGCCAGCAGCCAGATCGCAGGGGACACTGAAGCTTTCTTT. It specifies CASSQIAGDTEAFF.

The genes are TRBV9 and TRBJ2-3; TRBD2 aligns across 10 bases. This CDR3 region has 15 residues. The germline gives CDR1 SGDLS, CDR2 YYNGEE. Trimming at V came to 4 bases and at J to 7 bases, leaving 9 bases not matched to a gene. CDR3 sequence (DNA): TGTGCCAGCAGCTTACAGCGGGAGGGCCGAAATACGCAGTATTTT. This translates into CASSLQREGRNTQYF.

This sequence joins TRBV29-1 and TRBJ2-1; 9 bases agree with TRBD1. The germline V gene encodes CDR1 SQVTM and CDR2 ANQGSEA. Trimming at V came to 3 bases and at J to 15 bases, leaving 12 bases not matched to a gene. The CDR3 is made up of 13 amino acids. The CDR3 DNA sequence: TGCAGCGTTGAGGGACAGGGTGGGTTTAGGGCGTTCTTC. Translated, it gives CSVEGQGGFRAFF.

This clone was seen a handful of times. The chain couples TRBV27 to TRBJ2-1, with TRBD2 as a possible D gene (5 bases). V was shortened by 5 bases and J by 6 bases, with 11 bases between the two germline ends. Germline CDR1 and CDR2: MNHEY and SMNVEV (reference sequence). The CDR3 runs to 13 residues. The CDR3 spells CASSTAGGNEQFF. CDR3 bases: TGTGCCAGCAGTACCGCGGGCGGCAATGAGCAGTTCTTC.

The J gene is TRBJ2-2, the V gene TRBV14; TRBD2 aligns across 8 bases. Germline CDR1 is SGHDN and CDR2 is FVKESK. Trimming took 6 bases from V and 6 from J; bases not matched to a gene: 12. The CDR3 spans 16 residues. The CDR3 reads CASSPTAGVLAGELFF. DNA of the CDR3: TGTGCCAGCAGTCCGACAGCGGGAGTATTAGCCGGGGAGCTGTTTTTT.

In its sample, this clone was seen once. The V gene is TRBV4-1, the J gene TRBJ2-1, with D perhaps matching TRBD2 (6 bases). V lost 2 bases, J lost 9 bases, and 20 bases lay in between. The CDR3 is 16 amino acids. CDR1 and CDR2 from the germline V gene are MGHRA and YSYEKL. The DNA for the CDR3 is TGCGCCAGCAGCCAAAGTCCTAGCGCGACTGGGGGTGAGCAGTTCTTC. Protein product: CASSQSPSATGGEQFF.

The chain employs TRBV4-1 and TRBJ2-7, with D unresolved. This CDR3 has 14 amino acids. Germline-derived CDR1 and CDR2 are MGHRA and YSYEKL. Trimming took off 0 bases at V and 5 bases at J, with 11 bases between the two ends. The CDR3 loop reads CASSQEVVLDEQYF. The CDR3 DNA follows: TGCGCCAGCAGCCAAGAGGTGGTCCTGGACGAGCAGTACTTC.

The chain joins TRBV5-4 to TRBJ2-1; TRBD2 aligns across 7 bases. The germline V gene encodes CDR1 SGHNT and CDR2 YYREEE (reference sequence). V trimming: 5 bases; J trimming: 3 bases; junction bases outside the gene matches: 5. The CDR3 totals 14 residues. CDR3 in amino acids: CASSSSGVYNEQFF. CDR3 coding DNA: TGTGCCAGCAGTTCGAGCGGGGTCTACAATGAGCAGTTCTTC.

This clone was picked up one time. V is TRBV27 and J is TRBJ2-1; possibly TRBD2 for D (6 bases). CDR3 length equals 12 residues. Deletions cut 6 bases from V and 15 bases from J, with 18 bases between. CDR1 and CDR2 from the germline V gene are MNHEY and SMNVEV (reference sequence). The CDR3 DNA follows: TGTGCCAGCAGAACTTCGGAGGGCCCTAGGTTCTTC. Protein product: CASRTSEGPRFF.

CDR3 DNA: TGTGCCAGTAGTACTGGGGGGAGAACTGAAGCTTTCTTT. It encodes CASSTGGRTEAFF. The chain carries TRBV19 and TRBJ1-1, with D possibly being TRBD1 (5 bases). Germline values: CDR1 LNHDA, CDR2 SQIVND (reference sequence). V was shortened by 4 bases and J by 5 bases, with 11 bases between the two germline ends. The CDR3 sequence is 13 residues long. The full variable domain, with the rest looked up from reference TRBV19 and TRBJ1-1, is DGGITQSPKYLFRKEGQNVTLSCEQNLNHDAMYWYRQDPGQGLRLIYYSQIVNDFQKGDIAEGYSVSREKKESFPLTVTSAQKNPTAFYLCASSTGGRTEAFFGQGTRLTVV.

This chain uses TRBV7-8 with TRBJ2-3; 9 positions agree with TRBD1. There are 17 residues in the CDR3. The germline V gene encodes CDR1 SGHVS and CDR2 FQNEAQ. Losses at the gene ends were 5 bases for V and 2 bases for J; bases not matched to a gene: 11. The DNA of the CDR3 is TGTGCCAGCAGCCCAATGACAGGGGGGAATCCCACAGATACGCAGTATTTT. Amino acids: CASSPMTGGNPTDTQYF.

This clone was observed once. V and J are TRBV11-2 and TRBJ1-2; TRBD1 matches at 10 bases. Germline CDR1 and CDR2: SGHAT and FQNNGV. The V and J ends lost 2 bases and 2 bases, in that order; junction bases with no gene match: 8. The CDR3 runs to 17 residues. The CDR3 DNA reads as TGTGCCAGCAGCTTACGCACCGGGACAGGGGAAAACTATGGCTACACCTTC. It is translated as CASSLRTGTGENYGYTF.

The rearrangement links TRBV30 to TRBJ2-5; D is perhaps TRBD1 or TRBD2 (6 bases each). CDR3 length: 13 residues. The germline gives CDR1 GTSNPN, CDR2 SVGIG (reference sequence). V was pared by 0 bases and J by 5 bases, with 10 bases between. The CDR3 bases are TGTGCCTGGAGTGTAGGGGGGTGGGAGACCCAGTACTTC. It translates to CAWSVGGWETQYF.

This clone was seen a few times. This chain joins TRBV2 and TRBJ1-4; 8 nucleotides align to TRBD1. The CDR3 extends over 14 amino acids. The V gene end was trimmed by 6 bases and the J gene end by 8 bases; junction bases not matched to a gene: 8. CDR1 and CDR2 (germline): SNHLY, FYNNEI. CDR3 coding DNA: TGTGCCAGCAGAGGAAACAGGGACAGGGAAAAACTGTTTTTT. Translated: CASRGNRDREKLFF.

This chain links TRBV11-2 with TRBJ2-1; 13 positions match TRBD2. This CDR3 comprises 16 residues. V lost 5 bases and J lost 5; bases outside the gene matches: 6. Germline-derived CDR1 and CDR2 are SGHAT and FQNNGV. CDR3 amino acids: CASSPMGLAGNNEQFF. DNA for the CDR3: TGTGCCAGCAGCCCAATGGGACTAGCGGGGAACAATGAGCAGTTCTTC.

This clone was detected once. The chain uses TRBV2 and TRBJ2-7, with D perhaps matching TRBD2 (6 bases). This CDR3 has 14 residues. The V and J ends lost 6 bases and 4 bases respectively, with 16 bases between them. CDR1 SNHLY and CDR2 FYNNEI come from the germline V gene. CDR3 in amino acids: CASRARELGYEQYF. CDR3 DNA: TGTGCCAGCAGGGCCCGGGAGTTAGGTTACGAGCAGTACTTC.

V gene TRBV7-8 combines with J gene TRBJ2-7, with 7 bases identical to TRBD1. The CDR3 is made up of 13 amino acids. V trimming: 5 bases; J trimming: 5 bases; junction bases outside the gene matches: 6. Germline CDR1 reads SGHVS; CDR2 reads FQNEAQ. The DNA for the CDR3 is TGTGCCAGCAGCCTGACAGGGTTCAACGAGCAGTACTTC. Translating it yields CASSLTGFNEQYF.

The genes are TRBV19 and TRBJ1-1; maybe TRBD1 (5 bases). Germline CDR1 and CDR2: LNHDA and SQIVND (reference sequence). The CDR3 is 13 amino acids. V was pared by 2 bases and J by 5 bases, with 9 bases between. CDR3 amino acids: CASSIQGGTEAFF. The CDR3 DNA is TGTGCCAGTAGTATACAGGGTGGGACTGAAGCTTTCTTT.